Listed below are T cell receptor beta chains from one sample, sequenced in a study of T cells in tuberculosis. Profiling relied on immunoSEQ multiplex PCR, and the TCRdb table lists in-frame clones only, not all of them. The data show approximately 28,000 clones, with 93% seen just once and over 4.5% held by the top ten. Source material: PBMCs. Every receptor here comes from a donor aged 10-29 years with latent tuberculosis or without tuberculosis infection. CDR3s include the opening cysteine and the closing phenylalanine or tryptophan. D genes are given only for firm matches. Size is stated for part of the rows, as once, few or many counts, or as a class when the clone is expanded.

D	V	size	J	CDR3	DNA
-	TRBV5-1	-	TRBJ2-7	CASSYDTYEQYF	TGCGCCAGCAGCTATGACACTTACGAGCAGTACTTC
-	TRBV28	-	TRBJ1-1	CASSTGVIEAFF	TGTGCCAGCAGTACAGGAGTTATTGAAGCTTTCTTT
TRBD1	TRBV6-1	-	TRBJ1-3	CASSEGTGGNTIYF	TGTGCCAGCAGTGAAGGGACAGGGGGAAACACCATATATTTT
-	TRBV18	-	TRBJ1-2	CASSPEAGTLLSLSYTF	TGTGCCAGCTCACCGGAGGCGGGTACTCTCTTAAGTTTAAGCTACACCTTC
-	TRBV18	-	TRBJ1-4	CASSPIQGIANEKLFF	TGTGCCAGCTCACCTATCCAGGGGATAGCTAATGAAAAACTGTTTTTT
-	TRBV19	-	TRBJ1-5	CASSIFQQTNFQPQHF	TGTGCCAGTAGTATTTTCCAACAGACTAACTTTCAGCCCCAGCATTTT
TRBD2	TRBV5-1	-	TRBJ2-1	CASSLVLAGGVNEQFF	TGCGCCAGCAGCTTGGTCTTAGCGGGAGGGGTCAATGAGCAGTTCTTC
-	TRBV5-6	-	TRBJ2-7	CASSLYYPPYEQYF	TGTGCCAGCAGCTTGTACTATCCCCCCTACGAGCAGTACTTC
-	TRBV23-1	-	TRBJ2-3	CASSQSQDTQYF	TGCGCCAGCAGTCAATCCCAAGATACGCAGTATTTT
-	TRBV9	-	TRBJ2-3	CASSGGRATDTQYF	TGTGCCAGCAGCGGAGGCAGGGCCACAGATACGCAGTATTTT
TRBD1	TRBV25-1	-	TRBJ1-2	CASSRTGAGGYTF	TGTGCCAGCAGCCGAACAGGGGCGGGTGGCTACACCTTC
-	TRBV5-8	-	TRBJ1-4	CASSLGVVYRDNEKLFF	TGTGCCAGCAGCTTGGGAGTCGTTTACAGGGATAACGAAAAACTGTTTTTT
TRBD2	TRBV6-4	-	TRBJ2-1	CASSPSGRWYEQFF	TGTGCCAGCAGCCCTAGCGGGAGGTGGTATGAGCAGTTCTTC
-	TRBV7-9	-	TRBJ1-2	CASSLRGTNYGYTF	TGTGCCAGCAGCCTCAGAGGAACTAACTATGGCTACACCTTC
-	TRBV7-6	-	TRBJ1-5	CASSLVPGANQPQHF	TGTGCCAGCAGCTTGGTTCCAGGGGCCAATCAGCCCCAGCATTTT
TRBD2	TRBV2	-	TRBJ2-1	CASRKIAGVNNEQFF	TGTGCCAGCAGAAAGATAGCGGGAGTTAACAATGAGCAGTTCTTC
-	TRBV2	-	TRBJ2-7	CASRSFGDTITYEQYF	TGTGCCAGCAGGTCTTTTGGGGACACAATAACCTACGAGCAGTACTTC
TRBD2	TRBV2	-	TRBJ2-7	CASRATSGGYEQYF	TGTGCCAGCAGAGCTACTAGCGGGGGCTACGAGCAGTACTTC
-	TRBV30	-	TRBJ1-1	CAWRDERGNTEAFF	TGTGCCTGGAGGGACGAAAGGGGGAACACTGAAGCTTTCTTT
-	TRBV2	-	TRBJ2-7	CASRREEAHDGQYF	TGTGCCAGCAGAAGGGAGGAAGCCCACGACGGGCAGTACTTC
-	TRBV6-5	-	TRBJ2-1	CASSYSQEAVKAKQFF	TGTGCCAGCAGTTACTCGCAGGAGGCAGTAAAAGCTAAGCAGTTCTTC
TRBD2	TRBV9	-	TRBJ2-1	CASSVASGIPEQFF	TGTGCCAGCAGCGTAGCTAGCGGGATCCCTGAGCAGTTCTTC
TRBD1	TRBV28	-	TRBJ1-2	CASSLLWGAGGYGYTF	TGTGCCAGCAGTTTATTATGGGGGGCAGGGGGATACGGCTACACCTTC
TRBD1	TRBV19	-	TRBJ2-6	CASSLQGAFSGANVLTF	TGTGCCAGTAGTTTACAGGGGGCTTTCTCTGGGGCCAACGTCCTGACTTTC
TRBD2	TRBV9	-	TRBJ2-3	CASSVGRGGNTQYF	TGTGCCAGCAGCGTAGGGCGGGGGGGGAATACGCAGTATTTT
-	TRBV19	-	TRBJ2-7	CASSGRDTYEQYF	TGTGCCAGTAGTGGCCGGGACACCTACGAGCAGTACTTC
TRBD1	TRBV28	once	TRBJ1-3	CASSERISGTGSGNTIYF	TGTGCCAGCAGTGAGAGAATTTCCGGGACAGGCTCTGGAAACACCATATATTTT
TRBD1	TRBV5-1	-	TRBJ1-5	CASSQGTGGNQPQHF	TGCGCCAGCAGCCAAGGGACAGGGGGGAATCAGCCCCAGCATTTT
-	TRBV4-2	-	TRBJ2-7	CASSQADGSQTYEQYF	TGTGCCAGCAGCCAAGCCGATGGTAGCCAAACCTACGAGCAGTACTTC
TRBD1	TRBV2	-	TRBJ2-7	CASLSGTGVGEQYF	TGTGCCAGCCTATCCGGGACAGGGGTGGGCGAGCAGTACTTC
TRBD1	TRBV9	-	TRBJ2-7	CASSPGTGSPYEQYF	TGTGCCAGCAGCCCCGGGACAGGGAGTCCCTACGAGCAGTACTTC
-	TRBV4-2	-	TRBJ2-1	CASSQDNYNEQFF	TGTGCCAGCAGCCAAGATAACTACAATGAGCAGTTCTTC
TRBD1	TRBV27	-	TRBJ2-1	CASSLQGAFGVGEQFF	TGTGCCAGCAGTTTGCAGGGGGCATTCGGGGTTGGTGAGCAGTTCTTC
-	TRBV28	-	TRBJ1-2	CASSLDRGFNYGYTF	TGTGCCAGCAGTTTAGATCGAGGTTTTAACTATGGCTACACCTTC
TRBD1	TRBV7-2	-	TRBJ1-6	CASTRTGLNSPLHF	TGTGCCAGCACCAGGACAGGACTGAATTCACCCCTCCACTTT
-	TRBV14	-	TRBJ2-3	CASSQTRDTQYF	TGTGCCAGCAGCCAAACACGAGATACGCAGTATTTT
TRBD2	TRBV7-3	-	TRBJ2-2	CASSSTLAAGLTGELFF	TGTGCCAGCAGCTCCACACTAGCGGCAGGCCTCACCGGGGAGCTGTTTTTT
TRBD2	TRBV7-9	few	TRBJ2-1	CAGGTSSEQFF	TGTGCCGGGGGGACTAGTTCTGAGCAGTTCTTC
-	TRBV6-5	-	TRBJ2-3	CASSYGASVDTQYF	TGTGCCAGCAGTTATGGGGCTAGCGTAGATACGCAGTATTTT
TRBD2	TRBV7-8	-	TRBJ2-2	CASSSLAGNTGELFF	TGTGCCAGCAGCTCCTTAGCGGGGAACACCGGGGAGCTGTTTTTT
-	TRBV2	few	TRBJ2-6	CASTETGLSSGANVLTF	TGTGCCAGCACTGAGACAGGCCTAAGCTCTGGGGCCAACGTCCTGACTTTC
TRBD2	TRBV9	-	TRBJ2-7	CASSENPGLAGGVEVPYEQYF	TGTGCCAGCAGCGAAAACCCGGGACTAGCGGGAGGTGTTGAAGTTCCTTACGAGCAGTACTTC
-	TRBV4-3	once	TRBJ1-4	CASSQDGRGSEKLFF	TGCGCCAGCAGCCAAGACGGCAGGGGATCTGAAAAACTGTTTTTT
-	TRBV5-4	-	TRBJ2-3	CASTRGQTSSTDTQYF	TGTGCCAGCACCAGAGGACAGACCTCTAGCACAGATACGCAGTATTTT
-	TRBV5-1	-	TRBJ2-1	CASSLQGSIEQFF	TGCGCCAGCAGCTTGCAGGGGTCTATTGAGCAGTTCTTC
TRBD1	TRBV6-5	-	TRBJ2-6	CASSSTGGSGANVLTF	TGTGCCAGCAGTTCGACAGGGGGCTCTGGGGCCAACGTCCTGACTTTC
-	TRBV11-2	-	TRBJ1-2	CASSRQRTTGLYGYTF	TGTGCCAGCAGCCGCCAGAGAACTACAGGGCTCTATGGCTACACCTTC
TRBD1	TRBV5-6	-	TRBJ1-1	CASSHPRTGGVIQTEAFF	TGTGCCAGCAGCCACCCCCGGACAGGGGGCGTAATTCAGACTGAAGCTTTCTTT
TRBD2	TRBV23-1	-	TRBJ2-1	CASTPRGEGGYHEQFF	TGCGCCAGCACTCCCCGGGGGGAGGGTGGCTATCATGAGCAGTTCTTC
-	TRBV13	-	TRBJ1-2	CASSTRVVGYGYTF	TGTGCCAGCAGCACCAGGGTCGTGGGCTATGGCTACACCTTC
TRBD2	TRBV10-3	-	TRBJ2-3	CAISETSGRVSDTQYF	TGTGCCATCAGTGAAACTAGCGGGAGGGTGTCAGATACGCAGTATTTT
-	TRBV21-1	-	TRBJ2-7	CASSITGHRYEQYF	TGTGCCAGCAGCATAACGGGACATCGCTACGAGCAGTACTTC
TRBD1	TRBV28	-	TRBJ1-2	CASSSPWTGVYGYTF	TGTGCCAGCAGTTCCCCCTGGACAGGTGTCTATGGCTACACCTTC
TRBD2	TRBV11-3	-	TRBJ2-1	CASSLQAGSGGEQFF	TGTGCCAGCAGCTTACAAGCGGGGTCCGGTGGGGAGCAGTTCTTC
TRBD1	TRBV28	-	TRBJ1-5	CASSSSGTGAQPQHF	TGTGCCAGCAGTTCTTCCGGGACAGGGGCCCAGCCCCAGCATTTT
-	TRBV6-5	-	TRBJ1-5	CASSYFGYNQPQHF	TGTGCCAGCAGTTATTTCGGGTACAATCAGCCCCAGCATTTT
-	TRBV5-1	-	TRBJ1-1	CASSLGPNRVGTEAFF	TGCGCCAGCAGCTTGGGCCCCAACAGGGTGGGCACTGAAGCTTTCTTT
TRBD1	TRBV6-5	-	TRBJ2-1	CASSRMTGYNEQFF	TGTGCCAGCAGTAGAATGACAGGGTACAATGAGCAGTTCTTC